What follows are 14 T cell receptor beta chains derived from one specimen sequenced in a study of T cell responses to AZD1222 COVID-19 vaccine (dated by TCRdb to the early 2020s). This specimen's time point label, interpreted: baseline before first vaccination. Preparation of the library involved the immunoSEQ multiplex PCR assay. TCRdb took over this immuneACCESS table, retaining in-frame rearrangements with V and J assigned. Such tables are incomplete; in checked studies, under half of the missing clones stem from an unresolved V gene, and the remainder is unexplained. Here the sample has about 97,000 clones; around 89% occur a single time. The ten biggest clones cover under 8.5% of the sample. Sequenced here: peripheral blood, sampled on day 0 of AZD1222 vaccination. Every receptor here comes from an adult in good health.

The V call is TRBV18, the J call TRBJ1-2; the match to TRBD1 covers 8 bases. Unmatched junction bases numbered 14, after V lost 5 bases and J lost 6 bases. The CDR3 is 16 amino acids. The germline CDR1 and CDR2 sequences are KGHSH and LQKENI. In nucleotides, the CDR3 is TGTGCCAGCTCATCGCCGCCAGGGACAGGTGGGCATGGCTACACCTTC. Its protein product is CASSSPPGTGGHGYTF.

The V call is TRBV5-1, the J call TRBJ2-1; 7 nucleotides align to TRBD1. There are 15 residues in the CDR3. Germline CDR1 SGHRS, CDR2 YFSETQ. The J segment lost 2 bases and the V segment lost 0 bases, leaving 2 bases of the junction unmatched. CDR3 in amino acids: CASSLGGQAYNEQFF. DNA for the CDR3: TGCGCCAGCAGCTTGGGTGGACAGGCCTACAATGAGCAGTTCTTC.

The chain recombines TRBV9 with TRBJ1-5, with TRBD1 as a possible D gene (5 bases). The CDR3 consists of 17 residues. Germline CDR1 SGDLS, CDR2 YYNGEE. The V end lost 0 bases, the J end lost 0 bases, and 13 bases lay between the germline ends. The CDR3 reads CASSVGAGGHSNQPQHF. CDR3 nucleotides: TGTGCCAGCAGCGTAGGGGCAGGTGGACATAGCAATCAGCCCCAGCATTTT. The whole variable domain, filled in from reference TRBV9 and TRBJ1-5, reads DSGVTQTPKHLITATGQRVTLRCSPRSGDLSVYWYQQSLDQGLQFLIQYYNGEERAKGNILERFSAQQFPDLHSELNLSSLELGDSALYFCASSVGAGGHSNQPQHFGDGTRLSIL.

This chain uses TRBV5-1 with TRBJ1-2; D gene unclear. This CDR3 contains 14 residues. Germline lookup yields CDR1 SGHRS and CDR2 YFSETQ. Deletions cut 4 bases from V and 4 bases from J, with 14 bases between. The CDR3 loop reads CASSVDPASYGYTF. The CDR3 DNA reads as TGCGCCAGCAGCGTAGACCCAGCGAGCTATGGCTACACCTTC.

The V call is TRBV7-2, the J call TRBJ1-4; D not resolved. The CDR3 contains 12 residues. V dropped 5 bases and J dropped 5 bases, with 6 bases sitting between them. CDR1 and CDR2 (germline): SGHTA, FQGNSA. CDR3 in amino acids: CASSRENEKLFF. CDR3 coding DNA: TGTGCCAGCAGCCGGGAGAATGAAAAACTGTTTTTT. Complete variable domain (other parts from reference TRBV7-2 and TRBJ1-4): GAGVSQSPSNKVTEKGKDVELRCDPISGHTALYWYRQSLGQGLEFLIYFQGNSAPDKSGLPSDRFSAERTGGSVSTLTIQRTQQEDSAVYLCASSRENEKLFFGSGTQLSVL.

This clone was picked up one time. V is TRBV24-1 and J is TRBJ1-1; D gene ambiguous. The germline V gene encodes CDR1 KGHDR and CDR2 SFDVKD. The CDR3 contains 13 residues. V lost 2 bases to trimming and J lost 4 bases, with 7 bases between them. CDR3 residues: CATSDSTGTEAFF. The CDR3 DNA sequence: TGTGCCACCAGTGATTCAACGGGCACTGAAGCTTTCTTT.

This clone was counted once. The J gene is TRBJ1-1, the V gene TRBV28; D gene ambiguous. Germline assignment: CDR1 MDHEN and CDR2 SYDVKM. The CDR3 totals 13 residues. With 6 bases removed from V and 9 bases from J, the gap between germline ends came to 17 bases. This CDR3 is CASSLTLQSKAFF. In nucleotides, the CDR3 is TGTGCCAGCAGCCTAACACTACAGAGTAAAGCTTTCTTT.

CDR3 coding DNA: TGTGCCAGCAGCTTATCGACCCACCCCGGGAATGAGCAGTTCTTC. Translating gives CASSLSTHPGNEQFF. The genes are TRBV11-3 and TRBJ2-1; D remains ambiguous. Trimming shortened V by 2 bases and J by 7 bases, and 15 bases separated the two germline ends. The CDR3 is 15 amino acids. The V gene's germline CDR1 is SGHNT and CDR2 YENEEA.

This CDR3 reads CASSRIIPYGYTF. CDR3 DNA: TGTGCCAGCAGTAGGATTATACCCTATGGCTACACCTTC. This sequence joins TRBV12-3 or TRBV12-4 and TRBJ1-2; D gene unclear. The CDR3 is 13 amino acids. V was cut by 5 bases and J by 4 bases, with 11 bases left in between.

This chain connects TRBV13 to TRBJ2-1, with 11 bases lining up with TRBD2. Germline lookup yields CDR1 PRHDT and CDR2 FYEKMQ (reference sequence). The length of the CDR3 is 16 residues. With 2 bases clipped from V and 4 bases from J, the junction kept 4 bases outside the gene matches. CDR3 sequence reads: CASSLYTSGSYNEQFF. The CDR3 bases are TGTGCCAGCAGCTTATATACTAGCGGGAGTTACAATGAGCAGTTCTTC.

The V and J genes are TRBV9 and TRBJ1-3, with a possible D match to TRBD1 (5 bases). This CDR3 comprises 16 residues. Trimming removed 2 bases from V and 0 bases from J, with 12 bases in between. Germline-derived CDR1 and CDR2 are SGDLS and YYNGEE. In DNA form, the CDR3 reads TGTGCCAGCAGCGTGAGAACAGGAATCTCTGGAAACACCATATATTTT. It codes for CASSVRTGISGNTIYF.

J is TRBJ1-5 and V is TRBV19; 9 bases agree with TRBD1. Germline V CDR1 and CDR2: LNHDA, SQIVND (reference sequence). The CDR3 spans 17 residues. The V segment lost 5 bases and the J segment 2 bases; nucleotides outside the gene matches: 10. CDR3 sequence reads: CASSWSPTGGGNQPQHF. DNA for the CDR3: TGTGCCAGTAGTTGGAGCCCTACAGGGGGCGGCAATCAGCCCCAGCATTTT. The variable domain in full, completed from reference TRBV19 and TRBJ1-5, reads DGGITQSPKYLFRKEGQNVTLSCEQNLNHDAMYWYRQDPGQGLRLIYYSQIVNDFQKGDIAEGYSVSREKKESFPLTVTSAQKNPTAFYLCASSWSPTGGGNQPQHFGDGTRLSIL.

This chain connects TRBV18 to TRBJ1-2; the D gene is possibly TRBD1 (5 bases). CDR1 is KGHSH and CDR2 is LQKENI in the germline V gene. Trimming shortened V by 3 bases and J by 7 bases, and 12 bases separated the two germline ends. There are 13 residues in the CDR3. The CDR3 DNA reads TGTGCCAGCTCACCCCTTGCCGGGGCTGGCTACACCTTC. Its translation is CASSPLAGAGYTF.

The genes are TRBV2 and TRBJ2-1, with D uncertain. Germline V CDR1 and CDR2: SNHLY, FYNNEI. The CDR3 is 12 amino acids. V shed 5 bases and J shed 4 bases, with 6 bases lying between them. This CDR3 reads CASSIVYNEQFF. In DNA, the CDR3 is TGTGCCAGCAGTATAGTATACAATGAGCAGTTCTTC.